This T cell receptor beta chain was identified in a study of blood T cell repertoires in COVID-19. About the study: COVID-19 samples, acute and convalescent, were from the United States, Italy and Spain.

Sequencing was performed with immunoSEQ multiplex PCR; in TCRdb, only in-frame clones are kept and a portion is missing. The sample has around 66,000 clones; about four fifths are singletons. This clone turned up a few times. The sequenced sample consisted of peripheral blood. This sequence originates from a human donor in a cohort sampled during active COVID-19.

The CDR3 DNA reads as TGTGCAGGCCGGGGGGCTGACTATGGCTACACCTTC. As protein: CAGRGADYGYTF. This rearrangement joins TRBV7-8 to TRBJ1-2, with D possibly being TRBD1 (6 bases). The CDR3 spans 12 residues. The V gene's germline CDR1 is SGHVS and CDR2 FQNEAQ.